These T cell receptor beta chains were read from a single sample in a study of CD8 T cells in ankylosing spondylitis. TCRdb redid the calling of the 5' RACE reads with MiXCR, one entry per CDR3 protein. The sample contains about 220,000 distinct CDR3 sequences, approximately 7.4% of which appear only once. The source material was blood, either unsorted or a sorted T cell fraction (not recorded which). These TCRs come from a male donor with ankylosing spondylitis. Each CDR3 is given with its conserved first and last residue. A D gene is named only where the DNA matches it firmly. Only some rows state a clone size, as once, few, many or a class for expanded clones.

CDR3aa: CASSVATGDGNTIYF; CDR3nt: TGTGCCAGCAGCGTAGCTACGGGGGATGGAAACACCATATATTTT; abundance: .; v_gene: TRBV9; j_gene: TRBJ1-3; d_gene: .
CDR3aa: CASSLETSGSLFEQYF; CDR3nt: TGCGCCAGCAGCTTGGAGACTAGCGGGAGCTTATTCGAGCAGTACTTC; abundance: many; v_gene: TRBV5-1; j_gene: TRBJ2-7; d_gene: TRBD2
CDR3aa: CSARDPDRSSYNEQFF; CDR3nt: TGCAGTGCTAGAGATCCAGACAGGAGCTCCTACAATGAGCAGTTCTTC; abundance: many; v_gene: TRBV20-1; j_gene: TRBJ2-1; d_gene: .
CDR3aa: CASMMTSGYNEQFF; CDR3nt: TGTGCCAGTATGATGACTAGCGGGTACAATGAGCAGTTCTTC; abundance: .; v_gene: TRBV19; j_gene: TRBJ2-1; d_gene: TRBD2
CDR3aa: CASSRDGGNADTQYF; CDR3nt: TGTGCCAGCAGTCGGGATGGGGGGAACGCAGATACGCAGTATTTT; abundance: many; v_gene: TRBV12-3/TRBV12-4; j_gene: TRBJ2-3; d_gene: .
CDR3aa: CASSLFEQRGPEAFF; CDR3nt: TGTGCCAGCAGCTTATTTGAACAGAGAGGACCTGAAGCTTTCTTT; abundance: few; v_gene: TRBV7-9; j_gene: TRBJ1-1; d_gene: .
CDR3aa: CSAKTGSRHSYNEQFF; CDR3nt: TGCAGCGCGAAGACAGGGAGTCGTCACTCCTACAATGAGCAGTTCTTC; abundance: .; v_gene: TRBV20-1; j_gene: TRBJ2-1; d_gene: TRBD1
CDR3aa: CASSLLDRQRNEQFF; CDR3nt: TGTGCCAGCAGCCTCCTGGACAGGCAAAGAAATGAGCAGTTCTTC; abundance: many; v_gene: TRBV9; j_gene: TRBJ2-1; d_gene: TRBD1
CDR3aa: CASSLGARGETQYF; CDR3nt: TGTGCTAGCAGCTTGGGGGCACGGGGAGAGACCCAGTACTTC; abundance: many; v_gene: TRBV7-7; j_gene: TRBJ2-5; d_gene: .
CDR3aa: CAVGAAPGELFF; CDR3nt: TGTGCCGTCGGGGCGGCTCCAGGGGAGCTGTTTTTT; abundance: .; v_gene: TRBV6-5; j_gene: TRBJ2-2; d_gene: .
CDR3aa: CSVDPGPLRTEAFF; CDR3nt: TGCAGCGTTGACCCGGGGCCCCTGAGAACTGAAGCTTTCTTT; abundance: .; v_gene: TRBV29-1; j_gene: TRBJ1-1; d_gene: .
CDR3aa: CASSVVVNYGYTF; CDR3nt: TGTGCCAGCAGTGTGGTAGTTAACTATGGCTACACCTTC; abundance: many; v_gene: TRBV25-1; j_gene: TRBJ1-2; d_gene: .
CDR3aa: CASSLTSGRDEQFF; CDR3nt: TGTGCCAGCAGTTTGACTAGCGGGAGGGATGAGCAGTTCTTC; abundance: many; v_gene: TRBV12-3/TRBV12-4; j_gene: TRBJ2-1; d_gene: TRBD2
CDR3aa: CASSAGAFTEAFF; CDR3nt: TGCGCCAGCAGTGCGGGGGCATTCACTGAAGCTTTCTTT; abundance: many; v_gene: TRBV10-2; j_gene: TRBJ1-1; d_gene: .
CDR3aa: CASSLVVRNSDTQYF; CDR3nt: TGTGCCAGCAGTTTAGTGGTTAGAAATTCAGATACGCAGTATTTT; abundance: .; v_gene: TRBV12-3/TRBV12-4; j_gene: TRBJ2-3; d_gene: .
CDR3aa: CASSFTGGLQPQHF; CDR3nt: TGTGCCAGCAGTTTTACAGGGGGGCTGCAGCCCCAGCATTTT; abundance: many; v_gene: TRBV27; j_gene: TRBJ1-5; d_gene: TRBD1
CDR3aa: CASSRPTGDNRKLFF; CDR3nt: TGTGCCAGCAGTCGACCCACAGGGGACAATCGGAAACTGTTTTTT; abundance: many; v_gene: TRBV28; j_gene: TRBJ1-4; d_gene: TRBD1
CDR3aa: CASSPTRDRDEQYF; CDR3nt: TGTGCCAGCTCACCCACACGGGACAGGGACGAGCAGTACTTC; abundance: .; v_gene: TRBV18; j_gene: TRBJ2-7; d_gene: TRBD1
CDR3aa: CASSYWGAGGVGELFF; CDR3nt: TGTGCCAGCAGTTATTGGGGCGCAGGGGGTGTCGGGGAGCTGTTTTTT; abundance: many; v_gene: TRBV6-5; j_gene: TRBJ2-2; d_gene: TRBD1
CDR3aa: CSARTGLTGMAFF; CDR3nt: TGCAGTGCTAGGACAGGCCTCACGGGAATGGCTTTCTTT; abundance: many; v_gene: TRBV20-1; j_gene: TRBJ1-1; d_gene: .
CDR3aa: CASSYRRQAEQYF; CDR3nt: TGTGCCAGCAGTTACCGAAGACAGGCTGAGCAGTACTTC; abundance: .; v_gene: TRBV6-2/TRBV6-3; j_gene: TRBJ2-7; d_gene: .
CDR3aa: CASKGRTTYEQYF; CDR3nt: TGTGCCAGTAAAGGACGGACGACCTACGAGCAGTACTTC; abundance: few; v_gene: TRBV7-9; j_gene: TRBJ2-7; d_gene: .
CDR3aa: CASLGQGYGYTF; CDR3nt: TGTGCCAGCCTAGGACAGGGATATGGCTACACCTTC; abundance: many; v_gene: TRBV6-5; j_gene: TRBJ1-2; d_gene: TRBD1
CDR3aa: CASSLGQGIVWNTEAFF; CDR3nt: TGTGCCAGCAGTCTCGGACAGGGAATAGTTTGGAACACTGAAGCTTTCTTT; abundance: many; v_gene: TRBV12-3/TRBV12-4; j_gene: TRBJ1-1; d_gene: TRBD1
CDR3aa: CASSVVLERDTQYF; CDR3nt: TGTGCCAGCAGCGTAGTTCTGGAGAGAGATACGCAGTATTTT; abundance: many; v_gene: TRBV9; j_gene: TRBJ2-3; d_gene: .
CDR3aa: CASRVDRRSTGELFF; CDR3nt: TGTGCCAGCAGGGTGGACAGGAGGAGTACCGGGGAGCTGTTTTTT; abundance: many; v_gene: TRBV11-2; j_gene: TRBJ2-2; d_gene: TRBD1
CDR3aa: CASSWTGLYGYTF; CDR3nt: TGTGCCAGCAGTTGGACAGGGCTATATGGCTACACCTTC; abundance: many; v_gene: TRBV12-3/TRBV12-4; j_gene: TRBJ1-2; d_gene: TRBD1
CDR3aa: CASSILAGSSYNEQFF; CDR3nt: TGTGCCAGCAGTATACTAGCGGGTAGCTCCTACAATGAGCAGTTCTTC; abundance: few; v_gene: TRBV27; j_gene: TRBJ2-1; d_gene: TRBD2
CDR3aa: CASSSRDYPVNEQFF; CDR3nt: TGTGCCAGCAGTTCCCGGGACTACCCCGTCAATGAGCAGTTCTTC; abundance: .; v_gene: TRBV6-5; j_gene: TRBJ2-1; d_gene: TRBD2
CDR3aa: CASSLRGSGQPQHF; CDR3nt: TGTGCCAGCAGTTTACGGGGGTCGGGTCAGCCCCAGCATTTT; abundance: many; v_gene: TRBV28; j_gene: TRBJ1-5; d_gene: .
CDR3aa: CASSIRDTEAFF; CDR3nt: TGTGCCAGTAGTATCAGAGACACTGAAGCTTTCTTT; abundance: few; v_gene: TRBV19; j_gene: TRBJ1-1; d_gene: .
CDR3aa: CSLGTGRNEQFF; CDR3nt: TGCAGCCTAGGGACAGGGCGGAATGAGCAGTTCTTC; abundance: few; v_gene: TRBV29-1; j_gene: TRBJ2-1; d_gene: TRBD1
CDR3aa: CASSHRETYEQYF; CDR3nt: TGTGCCAGCAGCCATCGGGAGACCTACGAGCAGTACTTC; abundance: many; v_gene: TRBV5-6; j_gene: TRBJ2-7; d_gene: .
CDR3aa: CASSTGTGESDTQYF; CDR3nt: TGTGCCAGCAGCACCGGGACAGGGGAATCAGATACGCAGTATTTT; abundance: .; v_gene: TRBV7-9; j_gene: TRBJ2-3; d_gene: TRBD1
CDR3aa: CASRAANGRPEAFF; CDR3nt: TGTGCCAGCAGAGCAGCGAACGGGAGACCTGAAGCTTTCTTT; abundance: many; v_gene: TRBV6-1; j_gene: TRBJ1-1; d_gene: .
CDR3aa: CATSDSGPSRKDTQYF; CDR3nt: TGTGCCACCAGTGACTCCGGGCCCAGTCGGAAAGATACGCAGTATTTT; abundance: many; v_gene: TRBV24-1; j_gene: TRBJ2-3; d_gene: .
CDR3aa: CASSLLTAGTEAFF; CDR3nt: TGCGCCAGCAGCCTCCTAACCGCTGGCACTGAAGCTTTCTTT; abundance: many; v_gene: TRBV4-1; j_gene: TRBJ1-1; d_gene: .
CDR3aa: CSVRGGQNYGYTF; CDR3nt: TGCAGCGTTCGCGGGGGTCAGAACTATGGCTACACCTTC; abundance: many; v_gene: TRBV29-1; j_gene: TRBJ1-2; d_gene: .
CDR3aa: CASGDGNSPLHF; CDR3nt: TGTGCCTCCGGGGACGGTAATTCACCCCTCCACTTT; abundance: .; v_gene: TRBV30; j_gene: TRBJ1-6; d_gene: .
CDR3aa: CASSQDWRGRTDTQYF; CDR3nt: TGCGCCAGCAGCCAAGATTGGCGGGGACGCACAGATACGCAGTATTTT; abundance: many; v_gene: TRBV4-3; j_gene: TRBJ2-3; d_gene: .
CDR3aa: CASSQGDTSYNEQFF; CDR3nt: TGTGCCAGCAGCCAGGGGGACACCTCCTACAATGAGCAGTTCTTC; abundance: .; v_gene: TRBV6-1; j_gene: TRBJ2-1; d_gene: TRBD1